These T cell receptor beta chains were read from a single sample in a study of technical replicates of blood from a handful of donors. TCRdb's table, derived via immunoSEQ multiplex PCR, lists solely in-frame clones and lacks some. The sample records 65,000 to 90,000 clones, about 92% being singletons. The sequencing input was T cells isolated from PBMCs. These receptors originate from a human donor in good health. The CDR3 runs from the conserved cysteine through the conserved F or W. D genes are given only for firm matches. Clone size is given for some rows only: seen once, a few or many times, or a class if the clone is expanded.

len: 15
d_gene: .
abundance: .
j_gene: TRBJ2-1
v_gene: TRBV18
CDR3aa: CASSPQGQEGNEQFF
CDR3nt: TGTGCCAGCTCACCACAAGGACAGGAGGGCAATGAGCAGTTCTTC

len: 15
d_gene: .
abundance: .
j_gene: TRBJ1-4
v_gene: TRBV19
CDR3aa: CASSAADRLREKLFF
CDR3nt: TGTGCCAGTAGTGCTGCAGACAGGCTCCGTGAAAAACTGTTTTTT

len: 15
d_gene: TRBD2
abundance: .
j_gene: TRBJ2-5
v_gene: TRBV6-5
CDR3aa: CASSNPSGNQETQYF
CDR3nt: TGTGCCAGCAGTAACCCTAGCGGGAACCAAGAGACCCAGTACTTC

len: 15
d_gene: .
abundance: .
j_gene: TRBJ2-7
v_gene: TRBV29-1
CDR3aa: CSVVQQGYRPYEQYF
CDR3nt: TGCAGCGTCGTTCAACAGGGATACCGCCCCTACGAGCAGTACTTC

len: 14
d_gene: .
abundance: once
j_gene: TRBJ1-5
v_gene: TRBV28
CDR3aa: CASSPRGTGQPQHF
CDR3nt: TGTGCCAGCAGTCCTCGGGGGACGGGCCAGCCCCAGCATTTT

len: 15
d_gene: .
abundance: .
j_gene: TRBJ2-7
v_gene: TRBV19
CDR3aa: CASSAILAGIYEQYF
CDR3nt: TGTGCCAGTAGCGCGATATTGGCGGGAATCTACGAGCAGTACTTC

len: 15
d_gene: TRBD2
abundance: few
j_gene: TRBJ2-1
v_gene: TRBV4-1
CDR3aa: CASRPPGLAGNEQFF
CDR3nt: TGCGCCAGCAGGCCCCCGGGACTAGCAGGGAATGAGCAGTTCTTC

len: 15
d_gene: .
abundance: .
j_gene: TRBJ1-4
v_gene: TRBV5-1
CDR3aa: CASSLEGRTNEKLFF
CDR3nt: TGCGCCAGCAGCTTGGAAGGCAGGACTAATGAAAAACTGTTTTTT

len: 15
d_gene: .
abundance: .
j_gene: TRBJ1-1
v_gene: TRBV9
CDR3aa: CASTLGSTLNTEAFF
CDR3nt: TGTGCCAGCACCCTAGGATCCACCCTGAACACTGAAGCTTTCTTT

len: 13
d_gene: TRBD2
abundance: .
j_gene: TRBJ2-1
v_gene: TRBV11-2
CDR3aa: CASSLSASGEQFF
CDR3nt: TGTGCCAGCAGCTTATCCGCTAGCGGCGAGCAGTTCTTC

len: 14
d_gene: .
abundance: .
j_gene: TRBJ2-7
v_gene: TRBV30
CDR3aa: CAWSVLDTTYEQYF
CDR3nt: TGTGCCTGGAGTGTACTGGACACCACCTACGAGCAGTACTTC

len: 15
d_gene: .
abundance: .
j_gene: TRBJ2-1
v_gene: TRBV7-7
CDR3aa: CASSPAGTPTNEQFF
CDR3nt: TGTGCCAGCAGCCCGGCCGGGACTCCCACCAATGAGCAGTTCTTC

len: 15
d_gene: .
abundance: .
j_gene: TRBJ2-3
v_gene: TRBV10-3
CDR3aa: CAISERQGILDTQYF
CDR3nt: TGTGCCATCAGTGAGAGGCAGGGGATATTAGATACGCAGTATTTT

len: 15
d_gene: .
abundance: .
j_gene: TRBJ1-1
v_gene: TRBV5-4
CDR3aa: CASTLDPGGATEAFF
CDR3nt: TGTGCCAGCACCCTTGACCCGGGGGGTGCGACTGAAGCTTTCTTT

len: 20
d_gene: TRBD2
abundance: .
j_gene: TRBJ2-1
v_gene: TRBV10-3
CDR3aa: CAIKDRDYAGGLSSYNEQFF
CDR3nt: TGTGCCATCAAAGACAGGGATTACGCGGGAGGGCTAAGCTCCTACAATGAGCAGTTCTTC

len: 13
d_gene: .
abundance: .
j_gene: TRBJ2-7
v_gene: TRBV6-5
CDR3aa: CASSAGGLYEQYF
CDR3nt: TGTGCCAGCAGTGCAGGAGGCCTATACGAGCAGTACTTC

len: 17
d_gene: TRBD1
abundance: .
j_gene: TRBJ1-5
v_gene: TRBV7-6
CDR3aa: CASSQGPTGAFGQPQHF
CDR3nt: TGTGCCAGCAGCCAGGGGCCGACAGGGGCTTTCGGTCAGCCCCAGCATTTT

len: 14
d_gene: .
abundance: .
j_gene: TRBJ2-5
v_gene: TRBV7-6
CDR3aa: CASSPRGSQETQYF
CDR3nt: TGTGCCAGCAGCCCTCGCGGTAGCCAAGAGACCCAGTACTTC

len: 15
d_gene: TRBD2
abundance: .
j_gene: TRBJ2-1
v_gene: TRBV25-1
CDR3aa: CATTVWSGVANEQFF
CDR3nt: TGTGCCACCACTGTTTGGAGCGGGGTAGCAAATGAGCAGTTCTTC

len: 16
d_gene: TRBD2
abundance: .
j_gene: TRBJ2-1
v_gene: TRBV2
CDR3aa: CASSESGREGYNEQFF
CDR3nt: TGTGCCAGCAGTGAATCCGGGCGGGAGGGTTACAATGAGCAGTTCTTC

len: 14
d_gene: TRBD2
abundance: .
j_gene: TRBJ2-1
v_gene: TRBV4-1
CDR3aa: CASSQVSSGGAMFF
CDR3nt: TGCGCCAGCAGCCAAGTATCTAGCGGGGGGGCCATGTTCTTC

len: 14
d_gene: .
abundance: .
j_gene: TRBJ2-7
v_gene: TRBV11-2
CDR3aa: CASSLDGSSYEQYF
CDR3nt: TGTGCCAGCAGCTTAGATGGCAGCTCCTACGAGCAGTACTTC

len: 15
d_gene: .
abundance: few
j_gene: TRBJ2-7
v_gene: TRBV27
CDR3aa: CASSPSGPSSYEQYF
CDR3nt: TGTGCCAGCAGTCCAAGCGGGCCTTCCTCCTACGAGCAGTACTTC

len: 16
d_gene: TRBD1
abundance: .
j_gene: TRBJ1-1
v_gene: TRBV11-2
CDR3aa: CASSKKGQGGRSEAFF
CDR3nt: TGTGCCAGCAGCAAAAAGGGACAGGGGGGGAGGTCTGAAGCTTTCTTT

len: 15
d_gene: .
abundance: once
j_gene: TRBJ1-1
v_gene: TRBV5-6
CDR3aa: CASRLEGVMNTEAFF
CDR3nt: TGTGCCAGCAGATTGGAGGGGGTGATGAACACTGAAGCTTTCTTT

len: 14
d_gene: TRBD1
abundance: .
j_gene: TRBJ1-2
v_gene: TRBV18
CDR3aa: CASSHLTGADGYTF
CDR3nt: TGTGCCAGCTCACACCTGACAGGGGCGGATGGCTACACCTTC

len: 17
d_gene: .
abundance: .
j_gene: TRBJ2-7
v_gene: TRBV18
CDR3aa: CASSPPTRGARAYEQYF
CDR3nt: TGTGCCAGCTCACCACCCACTCGGGGGGCGCGGGCGTACGAGCAGTACTTC

len: 13
d_gene: TRBD2
abundance: .
j_gene: TRBJ2-2
v_gene: TRBV25-1
CDR3aa: CASGVAGAGELFF
CDR3nt: TGTGCCAGCGGGGTAGCGGGGGCCGGGGAGCTGTTTTTT

len: 15
d_gene: .
abundance: .
j_gene: TRBJ1-1
v_gene: TRBV5-1
CDR3aa: CASSSPVQVNTEAFF
CDR3nt: TGCGCCAGCAGCTCCCCTGTTCAGGTGAACACTGAAGCTTTCTTT

len: 12
d_gene: .
abundance: .
j_gene: TRBJ2-3
v_gene: TRBV7-2
CDR3aa: CASSPVPDTQYF
CDR3nt: TGTGCCAGCAGCCCCGTCCCAGATACGCAGTATTTT

len: 14
d_gene: TRBD1
abundance: .
j_gene: TRBJ2-7
v_gene: TRBV18
CDR3aa: CASSRGQGSYEQYF
CDR3nt: TGTGCCAGCTCACGCGGACAGGGCTCCTACGAGCAGTACTTC

len: 16
d_gene: TRBD1
abundance: .
j_gene: TRBJ1-4
v_gene: TRBV27
CDR3aa: CASRPKIGTGREKLFF
CDR3nt: TGTGCCAGCAGACCGAAAATCGGGACAGGCCGGGAAAAACTGTTTTTT

len: 18
d_gene: TRBD1
abundance: once
j_gene: TRBJ2-6
v_gene: TRBV13
CDR3aa: CASSQRDRGPSGANVLTF
CDR3nt: TGTGCCAGCAGCCAGAGGGACAGGGGACCCTCTGGGGCCAACGTCCTGACTTTC

len: 15
d_gene: TRBD1
abundance: .
j_gene: TRBJ1-1
v_gene: TRBV11-2
CDR3aa: CASSRGDRMSPEAFF
CDR3nt: TGTGCCAGCAGCCGAGGGGACAGAATGAGCCCTGAAGCTTTCTTT

len: 15
d_gene: TRBD2
abundance: .
j_gene: TRBJ2-1
v_gene: TRBV27
CDR3aa: CASSLSSSGYNEQFF
CDR3nt: TGTGCCAGCAGTTTATCTTCTAGCGGCTACAATGAGCAGTTCTTC

len: 21
d_gene: TRBD2
abundance: .
j_gene: TRBJ2-3
v_gene: TRBV12-5
CDR3aa: CASGLALIPGLAGGRTDTQYF
CDR3nt: TGTGCTAGTGGTTTGGCCCTTATACCGGGACTAGCGGGGGGGCGCACAGATACGCAGTATTTT

len: 12
d_gene: .
abundance: .
j_gene: TRBJ2-7
v_gene: TRBV7-9
CDR3aa: CASSLVTEEQYF
CDR3nt: TGTGCCAGCAGCTTAGTAACGGAGGAGCAGTACTTC

len: 16
d_gene: TRBD1
abundance: .
j_gene: TRBJ1-2
v_gene: TRBV10-2
CDR3aa: CASSDQTGGTFYGYTF
CDR3nt: TGCGCCAGCAGTGACCAAACAGGGGGAACGTTTTATGGCTACACCTTC

len: 13
d_gene: .
abundance: .
j_gene: TRBJ2-4
v_gene: TRBV6-5
CDR3aa: CASSYSKPGIQYF
CDR3nt: TGTGCCAGCAGTTACTCGAAACCCGGGATTCAGTACTTC

len: 16
d_gene: TRBD1
abundance: .
j_gene: TRBJ1-6
v_gene: TRBV4-1
CDR3aa: CASSTLRDRGNSPLHF
CDR3nt: TGCGCCAGCAGCACCCTACGGGACAGGGGGAATTCACCCCTCCACTTT

len: 14
d_gene: TRBD2
abundance: .
j_gene: TRBJ2-7
v_gene: TRBV7-3
CDR3aa: CASSFRGGIYEQYF
CDR3nt: TGTGCCAGCAGCTTTCGGGGGGGAATCTACGAGCAGTACTTC

len: 18
d_gene: TRBD2
abundance: .
j_gene: TRBJ2-3
v_gene: TRBV11-3
CDR3aa: CASSLAPFLGGSTDTQYF
CDR3nt: TGTGCCAGCAGCTTAGCGCCCTTCCTGGGGGGGAGCACAGATACGCAGTATTTT

len: 15
d_gene: .
abundance: once
j_gene: TRBJ2-5
v_gene: TRBV7-9
CDR3aa: CASSVLTGTEETQYF
CDR3nt: TGTGCCAGCAGCGTCCTCACCGGGACTGAAGAGACCCAGTACTTC

len: 16
d_gene: .
abundance: .
j_gene: TRBJ2-1
v_gene: TRBV7-9
CDR3aa: CASSPRAGREYNEQFF
CDR3nt: TGTGCCAGCAGCCCTAGGGCGGGACGGGAATACAATGAGCAGTTCTTC

len: 18
d_gene: TRBD2
abundance: .
j_gene: TRBJ2-3
v_gene: TRBV7-2
CDR3aa: CASTKRQGLAANRDTQYF
CDR3nt: TGTGCCAGCACCAAGAGGCAGGGACTAGCCGCAAACAGAGATACGCAGTATTTT

len: 16
d_gene: .
abundance: .
j_gene: TRBJ2-7
v_gene: TRBV28
CDR3aa: CASSLTRLVGPHEQYF
CDR3nt: TGTGCCAGCAGTCTGACCCGACTAGTGGGTCCCCACGAGCAGTACTTC

len: 12
d_gene: .
abundance: .
j_gene: TRBJ2-3
v_gene: TRBV6-1
CDR3aa: CASSEHIDTQYF
CDR3nt: TGTGCCAGCAGTGAACACATAGATACGCAGTATTTT

len: 14
d_gene: .
abundance: .
j_gene: TRBJ2-5
v_gene: TRBV28
CDR3aa: CASSLLQGKETQYF
CDR3nt: TGTGCCAGCAGTTTATTACAGGGAAAAGAGACCCAGTACTTC

len: 14
d_gene: .
abundance: .
j_gene: TRBJ2-1
v_gene: TRBV7-9
CDR3aa: CASSLRQAYNEQFF
CDR3nt: TGTGCCAGCAGCTTACGACAGGCGTACAATGAGCAGTTCTTC

len: 17
d_gene: .
abundance: .
j_gene: TRBJ2-2
v_gene: TRBV18
CDR3aa: CASSPRVGNENTGELFF
CDR3nt: TGTGCCAGCTCACCGAGGGTCGGGAACGAAAACACCGGGGAGCTGTTTTTT

len: 15
d_gene: TRBD1
abundance: .
j_gene: TRBJ2-2
v_gene: TRBV6-6
CDR3aa: CASSYGTANTGELFF
CDR3nt: TGTGCCAGCAGTTACGGGACAGCGAACACCGGGGAGCTGTTTTTT

len: 16
d_gene: .
abundance: once
j_gene: TRBJ2-1
v_gene: TRBV4-2
CDR3aa: CASTTTGGSSYNEQFF
CDR3nt: TGTGCCAGCACCACTACGGGTGGGAGTTCCTACAATGAGCAGTTCTTC

len: 16
d_gene: TRBD2
abundance: .
j_gene: TRBJ2-1
v_gene: TRBV7-9
CDR3aa: CASSTEGLADYNEQFF
CDR3nt: TGTGCCAGCAGCACCGAGGGACTAGCGGATTACAATGAGCAGTTCTTC

len: 13
d_gene: TRBD1
abundance: .
j_gene: TRBJ1-5
v_gene: TRBV10-2
CDR3aa: CASNDRGDQPQHF
CDR3nt: TGCGCCAGCAACGACAGGGGCGATCAGCCCCAGCATTTT

len: 16
d_gene: .
abundance: .
j_gene: TRBJ2-2
v_gene: TRBV21-1
CDR3aa: CASSRRTGTNTGELFF
CDR3nt: TGTGCCAGCAGCCGTCGGACAGGAACGAACACCGGGGAGCTGTTTTTT

len: 19
d_gene: TRBD1
abundance: .
j_gene: TRBJ1-5
v_gene: TRBV2
CDR3aa: CASSEGRLGGQGTNQPQHF
CDR3nt: TGTGCCAGCAGTGAAGGGCGCCTTGGGGGACAGGGCACAAATCAGCCCCAGCATTTT

len: 14
d_gene: TRBD1
abundance: .
j_gene: TRBJ2-7
v_gene: TRBV30
CDR3aa: CAWGISGQFYEQYF
CDR3nt: TGTGCCTGGGGGATTTCGGGACAGTTCTACGAGCAGTACTTC

len: 15
d_gene: TRBD1
abundance: .
j_gene: TRBJ2-1
v_gene: TRBV6-1
CDR3aa: CASSTTGGYLNEQFF
CDR3nt: TGTGCCAGCAGCACCACAGGGGGCTATTTGAATGAGCAGTTCTTC

len: 14
d_gene: .
abundance: .
j_gene: TRBJ2-1
v_gene: TRBV6-5
CDR3aa: CASSYSRLPNEQFF
CDR3nt: TGTGCCAGCAGTTACTCGAGGCTTCCCAATGAGCAGTTCTTC